These 12 T cell receptor beta chains came from one sample sequenced in a study of OX40 agonist ivuxolimab in advanced cancers. The data were produced by immunoSEQ multiplex PCR, yet TCRdb's version contains in-frame clones alone and is incomplete. The sample yields 55,000 to 80,000 clones, approximately 79% seen once. The sample was CD4+ or CD8+ T cells sorted from blood, taken in a trial of the OX40 agonist ivuxolimab. The receptors were sampled from an adult with an advanced solid tumor such as melanoma, head and neck, liver or kidney cancer.

The table lists this clone with a few counts. This rearrangement joins TRBV7-6 to TRBJ2-1, with 12 nucleotides matching TRBD1. With 5 bases clipped from V and 12 bases from J, the junction kept 8 bases outside the gene matches. Germline lookup yields CDR1 SGHVS and CDR2 FNYEAQ. The CDR3 has 14 residues. Written as DNA, the CDR3 is TGTGCCAGCAGCCCGGGGACAGGGGGCCACCGGCAGTTCTTC. Its protein is CASSPGTGGHRQFF.

This clone was observed a single time. The genes are TRBV10-3 and TRBJ2-2; tentatively, D is TRBD2 (6 bases). Germline loops: CDR1 ENHRY, CDR2 SYGVKD. Deletions cut 4 bases from V and 8 bases from J, with 26 bases between. This CDR3 is built from 18 residues. CDR3 DNA: TGTGCCATCAGTGGGGCCTTACTTACGGGGGAAGGTAGTGGGGAGCTGTTTTTT. This encodes CAISGALLTGEGSGELFF.

V gene TRBV19 combines with J gene TRBJ2-7, with D possibly matching TRBD2 (5 bases). The CDR3 covers 15 residues. Germline lookup yields CDR1 LNHDA and CDR2 SQIVND (reference sequence). Trimming left V 7 bases short and J 1 base short, with 17 bases between. CDR3 residues: CASTLAGGQSYEQYF. As DNA, the CDR3 is TGTGCCAGTACCCTTGCCGGCGGGCAGTCCTACGAGCAGTACTTC.

J is TRBJ2-7 and V is TRBV5-1, with 11 positions matching TRBD2. The CDR3 totals 14 residues. The germline gives CDR1 SGHRS, CDR2 YFSETQ. V lost 4 bases and J lost 3; bases outside the gene matches: 3. CDR3 sequence reads: CASSPTSGGYEQYF. The CDR3 DNA follows: TGCGCCAGCAGCCCTACTAGCGGGGGCTACGAGCAGTACTTC. Complete variable domain (other parts from reference TRBV5-1 and TRBJ2-7): KAGVTQTPRYLIKTRGQQVTLSCSPISGHRSVSWYQQTPGQGLQFLFEYFSETQRNKGNFPGRFSGRQFSNSRSEMNVSTLELGDSALYLCASSPTSGGYEQYFGPGTRLTVT.

The chain is built from TRBV4-3 and TRBJ2-1; 7 bases agree with TRBD1. This CDR3 has 19 amino acids. V lost 4 bases to trimming and J lost 10 bases; unmatched junction nucleotides: 25. Germline V lookup: CDR1 LGHNA, CDR2 YSLEER. CDR3 in amino acids: CASSRTLFTRQGRLVEQFF. Written as DNA, the CDR3 is TGCGCCAGCAGCCGAACCCTGTTTACCCGACAGGGACGGTTGGTCGAGCAGTTCTTC.

This clone has a handful of counts. This chain links TRBV4-1 with TRBJ1-2; the D is unclear. Germline lookup yields CDR1 MGHRA and CDR2 YSYEKL. V was trimmed by 4 bases and J by 8 bases, leaving 14 bases between them. The CDR3 consists of 13 residues. The CDR3 DNA reads as TGCGCCAGCAGCCCCTCCATTCTCTGGGGCTACACCTTC. It encodes CASSPSILWGYTF.

This chain connects TRBV27 to TRBJ2-7, with D perhaps matching TRBD1 or TRBD2 (5 bases each). V lost 2 bases and J 2 bases, leaving 10 bases between the germline ends. The CDR3 covers 14 residues. Germline CDR1 and CDR2: MNHEY and SMNVEV (reference sequence). The CDR3 region is CASSLKGDPYEQYF. CDR3 nucleotides: TGTGCCAGCAGTTTAAAAGGGGACCCCTACGAGCAGTACTTC.

The chain employs TRBV6-5 and TRBJ2-1; TRBD1 matches 8 bases. Germline trimming cut 7 bases from V and 6 bases from J; bases unmatched to any gene: 5. Germline CDR1 is MNHEY and CDR2 is SVGAGI. This CDR3 is 13 amino acids long. CDR3 in amino acids: CASTRTGFNEQFF. The CDR3 DNA reads TGTGCCAGCACCCGGACAGGGTTCAATGAGCAGTTCTTC.

V and J are TRBV9 and TRBJ2-3; D is perhaps TRBD2 (6 bases). CDR3 length equals 14 residues. Germline V lookup: CDR1 SGDLS, CDR2 YYNGEE. The ends were cut back, 1 base at V and 4 bases at J, with 10 bases in the middle. The CDR3 DNA sequence: TGTGCCAGCAGCGTAACGGGGAGGTCAGATACGCAGTATTTT. It encodes CASSVTGRSDTQYF.

V is TRBV19 and J is TRBJ1-2; D call uncertain. Trimming took 5 bases from V and 3 from J, leaving 7 bases between them. Germline CDR1 is LNHDA and CDR2 is SQIVND (reference sequence). This CDR3 has 12 residues. The CDR3 bases are TGTGCCAGTAGTGCGGGGTACTATGGCTACACCTTC. Its translation is CASSAGYYGYTF.

The genes are TRBV10-3 and TRBJ1-3; the D gene is possibly TRBD1 (6 bases). Per germline, CDR1 ENHRY and CDR2 SYGVKD. CDR3 length equals 14 residues. Trimming cost V 8 bases and J 4 bases, with 15 bases left between them. DNA of the CDR3: TGTGCCATCGTAGACCGGGACAACGGAAACACCATATATTTT. Translating it yields CAIVDRDNGNTIYF.

The chain is built from TRBV6-5 and TRBJ1-1; D is perhaps TRBD1 (5 bases). This CDR3 is 14 amino acids long. The V gene's germline CDR1 is MNHEY and CDR2 SVGAGI. V shed 3 bases and J shed 7 bases, with 15 bases lying between them. CDR3 sequence: CASSYLSGTDEAFF. CDR3 DNA: TGTGCCAGCAGTTATTTATCCGGGACGGATGAAGCTTTCTTT.